This T cell receptor beta chain was sequenced for a study of T cell responses to AZD1222 COVID-19 vaccine (TCRdb year 2021). With respect to the entire study: TCR sequencing was performed for 230 to 250 trial participants, of whom 207 were given two doses of AZD1222 and some 26 were given two doses of MenACWY control vaccine. Trial participants were enrolled by age into subgroups of 18-55, 56-69 and 70-plus years, and around 150, 28 and 57 TCR-sequenced participants, respectively, were included in these subgroups. General findings and caveats noted by the study authors: The vaccine-associated CD4 TCRs covered the entire spike protein, and the dominant responses fell in regions 160-218 and 743-854. Nearly half of unique spike-specific TCRs reportedly recognized epitopes outside regions mutated in the B.1.351 and B.1.1.7 variants. In the small 56-69-year group, the increase in depth fell short of significance, most likely because of low power. Because no day 14 peak-response samples were available, repertoires were characterized only after the peak T cell response. Participants were mostly white British and included more females than males, and it was suggested by the authors that clonal diversity may have been underestimated. A significant rise in spike-specific TCR breadth and depth was observed after two AZD1222 doses relative to day 0 and relative to MenACWY recipients. Conclusions about previously exposed vaccinees are limited because only five to seven AZD1222 recipients were SARS-CoV-2 seropositive at baseline.

In the case of this clone: No cognate antigen has been identified for it. The record has no base qualities; no much larger clone is one base away.

Interpreted using the paper, the time point label stands for: baseline before first vaccination. The sample's treatment or condition label, decoded: meningococcal conjugate vaccine given as trial control. Samples from vaccinated people were obtained from the UK trials COV001 and COV002, which included a single-blind randomized controlled phase 2/3 trial of AZD1222 (ChAdOx1 nCoV-19) in healthy adults. For TCRbeta chain sequencing, PBMC samples from trial participants were taken at day 0 and at day 28 after the second dose. The CDR3 regions of human TCRbeta chains were subjected to immunosequencing. The source study handled its data this way. Repertoire TCRs were checked for matches against a reference library of SARS-CoV-2-specific TCRs that had been generated using the MIRA antigen-specificity platform. Breadth was defined as the fraction of unique TCRs that were SARS-CoV-2-associated, and depth was defined as the fraction of total T cells that were SARS-CoV-2-associated. Each spike-specific TCR was assigned to its reactive spike region and to a CD4 or CD8 class using the MIRA data. Log10-transformed breadth and depth values were compared by one-way ANOVA with Sidak's multiple comparisons tests. TCRdb carries this immuneACCESS record with in-frame sequences only. Its versions omit some clonotypes, under half of them owing to an unresolved V gene in the studies checked, with the rest unexplained. V and J calls and clone size are given by that table; D and trimming were obtained from the DNA. The sample data list some 150,000 clones, and approximately 78% of these were observed just once. The top ten constitute approximately 4% of the sample.

The germline V and J ends show losses of 5 bases and 7 bases respectively, and no gene match explains 8 bases of the junction. Sequences SGHRS (CDR1) and YFSETQ (CDR2) are obtained from the germline V gene. The CDR3, from cysteine to phenylalanine, totals 14 residues. Solely the CDR3 DNA is kept, with 42 bases framed from the first base. Here the sequenced sample was peripheral blood, taken on day 0 of MenACWY control vaccination. The sequence was obtained from an adult in good health. Recombination linked TRBV5-1 to TRBJ2-2, with TRBD1 matching 7 junction bases. Read as DNA, the sequence is TGCGCCAGCAGGCCGGGGACAGCAAGCGGGGAGCTGTTTTTT. Its protein is CASRPGTASGELFF.